This T cell receptor (beta chain) was found in a study of T cells in Graves' hyperthyroidism and ophthalmopathy. CDR1 is MDHEN and CDR2 is SYDVKM in the germline V gene. The CDR3 runs 15 residues. Trimming took 3 bases from V and 5 from J; bases not matched to a gene: 5. This clonotype appeared a few times. RNA transcripts provided the source from which TCR beta CDR3 regions were amplified. HTBI primers were employed in a first-round RT-PCR of the TCR CDR3. TCRdb called the multiplex PCR reads again in MiXCR, with one record for every CDR3 protein. The sample records some 600,000 distinct CDR3 sequences, about 15% being singletons. These patients, aged 18 to 65, had recently diagnosed hyperthyroidism lasting under 2 months. Thyroid ultrasound, orbital computed tomography, clinical symptoms, and serum thyroxine and TRAb underpinned diagnoses.

The receptor was isolated from a woman in her 30s with Graves' hyperthyroidism that later progressed to Graves' ophthalmopathy. This chain joins TRBV28 and TRBJ1-5, with 9 positions matching TRBD1. The sample was blood. The CDR3 loop is CASSFGTGRHQPQHF. In DNA, the CDR3 is TGTGCCAGCAGTTTTGGGACAGGGAGGCATCAGCCCCAGCATTTT.